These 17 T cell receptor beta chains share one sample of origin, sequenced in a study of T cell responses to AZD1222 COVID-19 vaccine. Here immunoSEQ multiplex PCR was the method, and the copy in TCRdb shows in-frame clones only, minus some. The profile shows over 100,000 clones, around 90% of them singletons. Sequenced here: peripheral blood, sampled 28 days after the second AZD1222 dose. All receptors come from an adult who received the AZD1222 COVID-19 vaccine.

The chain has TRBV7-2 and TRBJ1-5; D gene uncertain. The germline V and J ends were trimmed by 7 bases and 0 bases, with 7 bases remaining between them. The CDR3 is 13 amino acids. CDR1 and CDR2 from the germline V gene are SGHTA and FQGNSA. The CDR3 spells CASTTYSNQPQHF. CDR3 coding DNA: TGTGCCAGCACTACCTATAGCAATCAGCCCCAGCATTTT.

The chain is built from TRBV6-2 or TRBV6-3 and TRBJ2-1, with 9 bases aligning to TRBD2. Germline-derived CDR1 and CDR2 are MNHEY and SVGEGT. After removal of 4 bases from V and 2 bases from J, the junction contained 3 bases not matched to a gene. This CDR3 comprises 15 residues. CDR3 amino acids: CASSLSSGAYNEQFF. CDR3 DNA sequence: TGTGCCAGCAGTTTATCTAGCGGGGCCTACAATGAGCAGTTCTTC.

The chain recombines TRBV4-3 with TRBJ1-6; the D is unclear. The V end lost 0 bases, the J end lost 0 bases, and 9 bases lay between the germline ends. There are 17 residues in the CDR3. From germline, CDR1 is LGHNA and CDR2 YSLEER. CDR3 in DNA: TGCGCCAGCAGCCAAGATCGGGAGAGCTCCTATAATTCACCCCTCCACTTT. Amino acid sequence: CASSQDRESSYNSPLHF.

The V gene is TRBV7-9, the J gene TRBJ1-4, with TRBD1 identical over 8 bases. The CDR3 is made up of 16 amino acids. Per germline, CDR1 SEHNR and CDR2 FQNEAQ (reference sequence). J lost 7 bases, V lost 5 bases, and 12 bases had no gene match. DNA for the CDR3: TGTGCCAGCAGCCCCTCCCGGGGCAGGGGGCTTGAAAAACTGTTTTTT. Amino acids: CASSPSRGRGLEKLFF.

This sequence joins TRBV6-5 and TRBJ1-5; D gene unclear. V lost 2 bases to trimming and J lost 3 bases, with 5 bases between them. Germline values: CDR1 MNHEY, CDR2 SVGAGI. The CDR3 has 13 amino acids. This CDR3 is CASSYDYNQPQHF. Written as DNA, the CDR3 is TGTGCCAGCAGTTACGATTACAATCAGCCCCAGCATTTT.

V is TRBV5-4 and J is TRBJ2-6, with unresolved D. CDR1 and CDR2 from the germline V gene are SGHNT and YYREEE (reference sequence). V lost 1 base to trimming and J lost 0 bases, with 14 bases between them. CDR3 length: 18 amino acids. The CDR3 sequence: CASSLRPTVASGANVLTF. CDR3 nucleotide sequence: TGTGCCAGCAGCTTGCGGCCCACTGTCGCCTCTGGGGCCAACGTCCTGACTTTC.

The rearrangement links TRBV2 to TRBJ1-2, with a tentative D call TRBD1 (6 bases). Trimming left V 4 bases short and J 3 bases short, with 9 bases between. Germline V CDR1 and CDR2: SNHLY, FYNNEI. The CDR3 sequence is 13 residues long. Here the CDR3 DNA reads TGTGCCAGCAGTGGTAACAGGGACTATGGCTACACCTTC. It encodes CASSGNRDYGYTF.

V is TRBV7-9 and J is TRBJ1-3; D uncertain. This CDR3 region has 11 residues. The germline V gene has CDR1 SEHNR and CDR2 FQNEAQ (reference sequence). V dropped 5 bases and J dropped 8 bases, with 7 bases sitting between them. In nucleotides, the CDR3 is TGTGCCAGCAGCCTGGGCGACACCATATATTTT. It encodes CASSLGDTIYF. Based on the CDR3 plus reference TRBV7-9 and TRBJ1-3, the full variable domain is DTGVSQNPRHKITKRGQNVTFRCDPISEHNRLYWYRQTLGQGPEFLTYFQNEAQLEKSRLLSDRFSAERPKGSFSTLEIQRTEQGDSAMYLCASSLGDTIYFGEGSWLTVV.

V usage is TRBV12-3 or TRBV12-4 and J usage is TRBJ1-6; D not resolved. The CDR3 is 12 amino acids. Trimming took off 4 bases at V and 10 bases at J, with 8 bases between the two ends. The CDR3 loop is CASSSQPSPLHF. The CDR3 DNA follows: TGTGCCAGCAGTTCACAGCCCTCACCCCTCCACTTT.

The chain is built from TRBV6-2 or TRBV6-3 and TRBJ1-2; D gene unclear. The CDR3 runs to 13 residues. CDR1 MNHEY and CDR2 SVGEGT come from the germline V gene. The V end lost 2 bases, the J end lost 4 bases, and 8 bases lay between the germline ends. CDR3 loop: CASSYAGAYGYTF. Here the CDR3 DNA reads TGTGCCAGCAGTTACGCGGGAGCCTATGGCTACACCTTC.

DNA for the CDR3: TGTGCCAGCAGCGTAGATTCGAGCACAGATACGCAGTATTTT. Residues: CASSVDSSTDTQYF. This chain connects TRBV9 to TRBJ2-3; the D is unclear. CDR3 size: 14 residues. Trimming left V 0 bases short and J 0 bases short, with 5 bases between. Germline V gene sequence: CDR1 SGDLS, CDR2 YYNGEE.

CDR3 bases: TGTGCCAGCAGCTTAGCGGTGCGAGAGACCCAGTACTTC. It is translated as CASSLAVRETQYF. This chain joins TRBV7-2 and TRBJ2-5; D gene ambiguous. Germline V gives CDR1 SGHTA, CDR2 FQGNSA. The CDR3 runs 13 residues. Trimming left V 0 bases short and J 4 bases short, with 6 bases between.

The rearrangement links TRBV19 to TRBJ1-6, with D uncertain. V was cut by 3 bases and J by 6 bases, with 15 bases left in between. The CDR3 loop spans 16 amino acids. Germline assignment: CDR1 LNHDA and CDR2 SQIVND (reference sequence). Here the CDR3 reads CASSIGRAAGNSPLHF. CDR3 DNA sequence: TGTGCCAGTAGTATCGGGAGGGCGGCAGGTAATTCACCCCTCCACTTT.

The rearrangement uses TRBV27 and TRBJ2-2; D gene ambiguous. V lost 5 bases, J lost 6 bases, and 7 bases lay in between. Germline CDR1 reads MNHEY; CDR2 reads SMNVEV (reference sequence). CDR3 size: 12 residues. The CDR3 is CASSPLSGELFF. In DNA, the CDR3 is TGTGCCAGCAGTCCCCTTTCCGGGGAGCTGTTTTTT.

CDR3 in DNA: TGTGCCAGCAGTGATCTCAACACCGGGGAGCTGTTTTTT. Protein: CASSDLNTGELFF. V gene TRBV6-1 combines with J gene TRBJ2-2; D is ambiguous. The germline V gene has CDR1 MNHNS and CDR2 SASEGT. The CDR3 extends over 13 amino acids. V lost 3 bases to trimming and J lost 2 bases, with 4 bases between them.

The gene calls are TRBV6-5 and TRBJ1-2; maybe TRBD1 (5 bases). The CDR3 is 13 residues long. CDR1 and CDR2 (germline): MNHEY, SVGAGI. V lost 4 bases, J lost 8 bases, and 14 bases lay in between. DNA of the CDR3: TGTGCCAGCAGTTCAACCGACAGTCGAGGCTACACCTTC. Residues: CASSSTDSRGYTF.

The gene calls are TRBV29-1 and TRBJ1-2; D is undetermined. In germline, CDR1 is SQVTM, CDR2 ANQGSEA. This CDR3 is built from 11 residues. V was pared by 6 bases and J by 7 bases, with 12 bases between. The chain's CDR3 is CSVLRDFGYTF. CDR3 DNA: TGCAGCGTACTAAGGGATTTTGGCTACACCTTC.